Listed below are T cell receptor beta chains from one sample, sequenced in a study of PD-1 blockade in classical Hodgkin lymphoma. The protocol was immunoSEQ multiplex PCR, while the TCRdb copy is restricted to in-frame clones and leaves out a portion. The table records 100,000 or so clones, around 89% of them present only once. Sequences were derived from peripheral blood mononuclear cells (PBMCs), sampled before the second cycle of nivolumab. The receptors here all came from a human donor with classical Hodgkin lymphoma. The CDR3 runs from the conserved cysteine through the conserved F or W. A D gene is named only where the DNA matches it firmly. The listing skips clone size in some rows; elsewhere it reads once, few, many or a size class.

TRBV7-9	-	-	TRBJ2-2	CASSLGAQLLTGELFF	TGTGCCAGCAGCTTAGGGGCACAACTGTTAACCGGGGAGCTGTTTTTT
TRBV7-9	TRBD1	-	TRBJ2-5	CASSISPFQGARETQYF	TGTGCCAGCAGTATAAGCCCATTCCAGGGGGCGCGGGAGACCCAGTACTTC
TRBV4-3	-	once	TRBJ1-4	CASSQQGGFGEKLFF	TGCGCCAGCAGCCAACAGGGAGGGTTCGGTGAAAAACTGTTTTTT
TRBV4-3	-	-	TRBJ1-1	CASSQWALDTEAFF	TGCGCCAGCAGCCAGTGGGCCCTCGACACTGAAGCTTTCTTT
TRBV12-5	-	-	TRBJ1-1	CASGLVHRGVRTEAFF	TGTGCTAGTGGTTTGGTACATAGAGGGGTTAGGACTGAAGCTTTCTTT
TRBV25-1	-	-	TRBJ2-2	CASSEGTKHRGAVF	TGTGCCAGCAGTGAGGGGACAAAACACCGGGGAGCTGTTTTT
TRBV6-6	TRBD1	-	TRBJ1-1	CASSSYRGRTEAFF	TGTGCCAGCAGTTCCTACAGGGGGCGGACTGAAGCTTTCTTT
TRBV19	TRBD1	few	TRBJ1-6	CASTYGQGVSPLHF	TGTGCCAGTACATACGGACAGGGGGTTTCACCCCTCCACTTT
TRBV2	-	-	TRBJ2-3	CASSGLAASTDTQYF	TGTGCCAGCAGTGGATTAGCGGCTAGCACAGATACGCAGTATTTT
TRBV19	-	few	TRBJ1-2	CASSSDGSPLNYGYTF	TGTGCCAGTAGCTCAGACGGGAGTCCCCTTAACTATGGCTACACCTTC
TRBV29-1	TRBD1	-	TRBJ2-7	CSASPGTGDYEQYF	TGCAGCGCCAGTCCCGGGACAGGCGACTACGAGCAGTACTTC
TRBV7-6	TRBD2	-	TRBJ2-5	CASSLPGTSGGRWETQYF	TGTGCCAGCAGCCTCCCCGGGACTAGCGGGGGGCGTTGGGAGACCCAGTACTTC
TRBV9	-	-	TRBJ1-2	CASRDTSRGVPMSYTF	TGTGCCAGCAGAGATACATCCCGCGGAGTTCCCATGAGCTACACCTTC
TRBV11-3	-	-	TRBJ2-2	CASSLDQGRPGELFF	TGTGCCAGCAGCTTAGATCAGGGGCGACCCGGGGAGCTGTTTTTT
TRBV29-1	-	-	TRBJ1-1	CSGGNEGTEAFF	TGCAGCGGGGGAAATGAGGGGACTGAAGCTTTCTTT
TRBV4-2	TRBD1	-	TRBJ1-2	CASSQMDRGAYGYTF	TGTGCCAGCAGCCAAATGGACAGGGGTGCATATGGCTACACCTTC
TRBV19	-	-	TRBJ2-5	CASSIGGQETQYF	TGTGCCAGTAGTATAGGGGGACAAGAGACCCAGTACTTC
TRBV2	-	-	TRBJ1-5	CASRSPGFQPQHF	TGTGCCAGCAGAAGTCCAGGGTTTCAGCCCCAGCATTTT
TRBV7-7	-	few	TRBJ2-7	CASSLGPGPYEQYF	TGTGCCAGCAGCTTAGGCCCCGGGCCCTACGAGCAGTACTTC
TRBV6-5	-	-	TRBJ2-1	CASTPSGTYNEQFF	TGTGCCAGCACCCCGTCTGGGACATACAATGAGCAGTTCTTC
TRBV13	-	-	TRBJ1-1	CASSSRGAATEAFF	TGTGCCAGCAGCTCGCGGGGGGCGGCCACTGAAGCTTTCTTT
TRBV7-9	TRBD2	-	TRBJ2-1	CASSTSGLVQFF	TGTGCCAGCAGCACTAGCGGTCTTGTGCAGTTCTTC
TRBV15	-	-	TRBJ2-3	CATSSGLITGWWADTQYF	TGTGCCACCAGCTCGGGCTTGATAACAGGGTGGTGGGCAGATACGCAGTATTTT
TRBV6-6	TRBD2	-	TRBJ2-1	CASSYRGGTYNEQFF	TGTGCCAGCAGTTATCGCGGGGGGACCTACAATGAGCAGTTCTTC
TRBV6-1	-	few	TRBJ1-6	CASSQTGPGSPLHF	TGTGCCAGCAGCCAGACAGGCCCCGGTTCACCCCTCCACTTT
TRBV27	-	-	TRBJ2-1	CASSFPQGGYNEQFF	TGTGCCAGCAGTTTCCCACAGGGAGGCTACAATGAGCAGTTCTTC
TRBV5-3	-	-	TRBJ2-4	CARSLRGPQAIQYF	TGTGCCAGAAGCTTACGGGGGCCGCAGGCCATTCAGTACTTC
TRBV4-2	TRBD2	-	TRBJ2-7	CASSQDLPSGGPSYEQYF	TGTGCCAGCAGCCAAGATCTGCCTAGCGGGGGGCCCTCCTACGAGCAGTACTTC
TRBV6-5	-	-	TRBJ2-1	CASSYTPDHEQFF	TGTGCCAGCAGTTATACGCCAGACCATGAGCAGTTCTTC
TRBV30	-	-	TRBJ2-7	CAWGQDYYEQYF	TGTGCCTGGGGGCAGGACTACTACGAGCAGTACTTC
TRBV4-1	-	-	TRBJ2-4	CASSQDPGLLAKNIQYF	TGCGCCAGCAGCCAAGACCCGGGACTGCTAGCCAAAAACATTCAGTACTTC
TRBV25-1	-	-	TRBJ2-3	CASSGWTDTQYF	TGTGCCAGCAGTGGATGGACAGATACGCAGTATTTT
TRBV7-2	TRBD2	-	TRBJ2-3	CASSLTSGGRDTQYF	TGTGCCAGCAGCTTAACTAGCGGGGGGCGGGATACGCAGTATTTT
TRBV30	-	-	TRBJ1-1	CAWSVGGGTEAFF	TGTGCCTGGAGTGTAGGGGGAGGAACTGAAGCTTTCTTT
TRBV14	-	-	TRBJ1-6	CASSQDSPGRVSPLHF	TGTGCCAGCAGCCAAGACTCCCCAGGGCGAGTCTCACCCCTCCACTTT
TRBV7-7	TRBD1	-	TRBJ2-1	CAGSLDPDRDNEQFF	TGTGCCGGCAGCTTAGATCCAGACAGGGACAATGAGCAGTTCTTC
TRBV9	TRBD1	few	TRBJ2-7	CASSPLGTGTYEQYF	TGTGCCAGCAGCCCCCTCGGGACAGGGACCTACGAGCAGTACTTC
TRBV2	-	once	TRBJ2-2	CASSSGIYTTGELFF	TGTGCCAGCAGTTCCGGGATCTATACTACCGGGGAGCTGTTTTTT
TRBV29-1	-	-	TRBJ1-2	CSVEDLARTSYGYTF	TGCAGCGTTGAAGATCTTGCGAGGACGTCCTATGGCTACACCTTC
TRBV11-3	TRBD2	-	TRBJ2-1	CASSRERGSSYNEQFF	TGTGCCAGCAGCAGAGAGCGGGGGAGCTCCTACAATGAGCAGTTCTTC
TRBV14	-	-	TRBJ2-7	CASSQEDITYEQYF	TGTGCCAGCAGCCAAGAAGACATTACCTACGAGCAGTACTTC
TRBV27	TRBD1	once	TRBJ2-7	CASSYSQGDEQYF	TGTGCCAGCAGTTACTCGCAGGGGGACGAGCAGTACTTC
TRBV7-3	TRBD2	-	TRBJ2-3	CASSFTSGGYTDTQYF	TGTGCCAGCAGCTTTACTAGCGGGGGGTACACAGATACGCAGTATTTT
TRBV13	-	-	TRBJ2-3	CASSLLPSAYTDTQYF	TGTGCCAGCAGCCTCCTACCTAGCGCTTACACAGATACGCAGTATTTT
TRBV13	-	-	TRBJ2-7	CASSLMVRGAPSYEQYF	TGTGCCAGCAGCTTAATGGTGCGAGGGGCACCTTCCTACGAGCAGTACTTC
TRBV19	-	-	TRBJ2-2	CASSYGARGTGELFF	TGTGCCAGTAGTTACGGGGCCCGGGGCACCGGGGAGCTGTTTTTT
TRBV27	-	-	TRBJ1-1	CASSASQGNAEAFF	TGTGCCAGCAGTGCTTCCCAGGGGAATGCTGAAGCTTTCTTT
TRBV5-1	TRBD2	-	TRBJ2-3	CASSFLAGGRTDTQYF	TGCGCCAGCAGCTTCTTAGCGGGGGGGCGAACAGATACGCAGTATTTT